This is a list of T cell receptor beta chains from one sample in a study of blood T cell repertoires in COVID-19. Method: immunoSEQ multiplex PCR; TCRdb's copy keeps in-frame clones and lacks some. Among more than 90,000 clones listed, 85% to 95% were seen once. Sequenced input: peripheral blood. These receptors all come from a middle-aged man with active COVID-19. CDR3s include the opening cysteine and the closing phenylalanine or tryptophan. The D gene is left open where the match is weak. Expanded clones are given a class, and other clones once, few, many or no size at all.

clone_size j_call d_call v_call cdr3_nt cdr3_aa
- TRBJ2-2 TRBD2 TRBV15 TGTGCCACCAGCAGAGATATCGGGGGGGCCGGGGAGCTGTTTTTT CATSRDIGGAGELFF
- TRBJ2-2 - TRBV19 TGTGCCAGCGCAACCGGGACAAGCACCGGGGAGCTGTTTTTT CASATGTSTGELFF
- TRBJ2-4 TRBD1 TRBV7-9 TGTGCCAGCAGCTCGCTCGGGACAGGAAACATTCAGTACTTC CASSSLGTGNIQYF
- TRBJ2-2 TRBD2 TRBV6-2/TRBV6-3 TGTGCCAGCAGTTCTAGCGGGAGAAATCCGGACACCGGGGAGCTGTTTTTT CASSSSGRNPDTGELFF
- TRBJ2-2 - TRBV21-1 TGTGCCAGCAGCAAACGGGAGGGCCCAACCGGGGAGCTGTTTTTT CASSKREGPTGELFF
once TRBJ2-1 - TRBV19 TGTGCCAGTAGTATAGAGGGACTGATCTACGGCAATGAGCAGTTCTTC CASSIEGLIYGNEQFF
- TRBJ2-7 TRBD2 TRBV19 TGTGCCAGTAGTACTGGGGGAGGACTAGCGGGGTCAGGATCCTACGAGCAGTACTTC CASSTGGGLAGSGSYEQYF
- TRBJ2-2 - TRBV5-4 TGTGCCAGCAGCCCTAACACCGGGGAGCTGTTTTTT CASSPNTGELFF
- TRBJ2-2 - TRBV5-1 TGCGCCAGCAGCCTCCTTTCGGTTACGAACACCGGGGAGCTGTTTTTT CASSLLSVTNTGELFF
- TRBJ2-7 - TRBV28 TGTGCCAGCAGTTTGAGCGGTATTCTGGTGGGCGAGCAGTACTTC CASSLSGILVGEQYF
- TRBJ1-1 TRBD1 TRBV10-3 TGTGCCATCGCGGGGGACAGGCAGTTCACTGAAGCTTTCTTT CAIAGDRQFTEAFF
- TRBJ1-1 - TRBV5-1 TGCGCCAGCAGCCGCCTAATCATGAACACTGAAGCTTTCTTT CASSRLIMNTEAFF
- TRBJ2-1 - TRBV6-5 TGTGCCAGCACCCTTAGCGGTAAAAATGAGCAGTTCTTC CASTLSGKNEQFF
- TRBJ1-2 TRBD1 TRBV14 TGTGCCAGCAGCCAAAAGGGACAGGGTTTAACGTATGGCTACACCTTC CASSQKGQGLTYGYTF
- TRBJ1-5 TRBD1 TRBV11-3 TGTGCCAGCAGCTTTAATCCGGGACAGGGGTATCAGCCCCAGCATTTT CASSFNPGQGYQPQHF
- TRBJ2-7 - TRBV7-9 TGTGCCAGCAGCGCCGGACAGCACGAGCAGTACTTC CASSAGQHEQYF
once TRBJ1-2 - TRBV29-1 TGCAGCGTTGAAAGAGGGCTGGGCTACACCTTC CSVERGLGYTF
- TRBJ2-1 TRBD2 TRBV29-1 TGCAGCGTTGGAGGACTAGCGGGAGCTGGGAATGAGCAGTTCTTC CSVGGLAGAGNEQFF
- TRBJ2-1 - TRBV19 TGTGCCAGTAGTATAGGGGCGAACAATGAGCAGTTCTTC CASSIGANNEQFF
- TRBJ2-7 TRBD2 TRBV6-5 TGTGCCAGCAGTTCCAGGACTAGCGGGAGCTCCTACGAGCAGTACTTC CASSSRTSGSSYEQYF
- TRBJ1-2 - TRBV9 TGTGCCAGCAGCTTTAGGGGAACGACGGGAGACCCCTCTAACTATGGCTACACCTTC CASSFRGTTGDPSNYGYTF
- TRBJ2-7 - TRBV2 TGTGCCAGCCGGAGACAGGATTCCTACGAGCAGTACTTC CASRRQDSYEQYF
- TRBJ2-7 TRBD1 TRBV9 TGTGCCAGCAGCGTAGGGGGGACAGGGGATTACGAGCAGTACTTC CASSVGGTGDYEQYF
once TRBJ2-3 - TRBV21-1 TGTGCCAGCAGCAAAGAGAGTAGCGGGAGCACAGATACGCAGTATTTT CASSKESSGSTDTQYF
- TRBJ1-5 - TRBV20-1 TGCAGTGCTAGTGACGGACAGAATCAGCCCCAGCATTTT CSASDGQNQPQHF
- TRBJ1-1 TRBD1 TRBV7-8 TGTGCCAGCAGCCATATTAGGGGGCAGGGGTTGAACACTGAAGCTTTCTTT CASSHIRGQGLNTEAFF
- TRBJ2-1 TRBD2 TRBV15 TGTGCCACCAGCAGAGGGGGTAGCGGGATAAACAATGAGCAGTTCTTC CATSRGGSGINNEQFF
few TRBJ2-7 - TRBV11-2 TGTGCCAGCAGCTGGAGGACAGCCTACGAGCAGTACTTC CASSWRTAYEQYF
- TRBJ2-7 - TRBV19 TGTGCCTCGGCGGAGAGTCCAGGGTCCTACGAGCAGTACTTC CASAESPGSYEQYF
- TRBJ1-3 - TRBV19 TGTGCCAGTAGTCCCACGGACAGCTCTGGAAACACCATATATTTT CASSPTDSSGNTIYF
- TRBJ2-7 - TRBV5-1 TGCGCCAGCAGCCCGGGGGACTTCCGAGGTTACGAGCAGTACTTC CASSPGDFRGYEQYF
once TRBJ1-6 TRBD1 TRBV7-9 TGTGCCAGCAGCAAGACAGGGATGGATAATTCACCCCTCCACTTT CASSKTGMDNSPLHF
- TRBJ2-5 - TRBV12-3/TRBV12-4 TGTGCCAGCTCTAGCTTGGGAGAGACCCAGTACTTC CASSSLGETQYF
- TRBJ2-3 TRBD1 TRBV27 TGTGCCAGCGGCCCTAGGGGGCTTCCCACAGATACGCAGTATTTT CASGPRGLPTDTQYF
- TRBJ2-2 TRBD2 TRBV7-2 TGTGCCAGCAGAAGCGGGAGGCAGAGCGGGGAGCTGTTTTTT CASRSGRQSGELFF
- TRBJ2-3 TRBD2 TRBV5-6 TGTGCCAGCAGCCGACCCACGGCGGGAGGGCCAAGAGATACGCAGTATTTT CASSRPTAGGPRDTQYF
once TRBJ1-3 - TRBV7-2 TGTGCCAGCAGCCTCAATACTGGCGGGGCTGGAAACACCATATATTTT CASSLNTGGAGNTIYF
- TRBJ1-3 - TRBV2 TGTGCCAGCAGCGCCCCGCCACAGGCCTCTGGAAACACCATATATTTT CASSAPPQASGNTIYF
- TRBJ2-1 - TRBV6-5 TGTGCCAGCAGTTACGGCGGGATGATCAATGAGCAGTTCTTC CASSYGGMINEQFF
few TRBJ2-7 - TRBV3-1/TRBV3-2 TGTGCCAGCAGCCCGCTCGGCGCAGGGAACTACGAGCAGTACTTC CASSPLGAGNYEQYF
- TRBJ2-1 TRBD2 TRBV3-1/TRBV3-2 TGTGCCAGCAGCCAACACGGGACTAGCCAGGTCAATGAGCAGTTCTTC CASSQHGTSQVNEQFF
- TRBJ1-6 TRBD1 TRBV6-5 TGTGCCAGCAGGGACAGGGGGCAGGATTCACCCCTCCACTTT CASRDRGQDSPLHF
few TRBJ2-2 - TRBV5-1 TGCGCCAGCAGCTTAGAGGGACTGAACACCGGGGAGCTGTTTTTT CASSLEGLNTGELFF
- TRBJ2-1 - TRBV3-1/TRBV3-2 TGTGCCAGCAGCCAATTAGCCCCTGTCTTC CASSQLAPVF
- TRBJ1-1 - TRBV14 TGTGCCAGCAGCTGGGGGCTGAACACTGAAGCTTTCTTT CASSWGLNTEAFF
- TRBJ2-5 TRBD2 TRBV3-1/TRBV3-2 TGTGCCAGCAGCCAAGACGGGCGCGGGAGGAAAGAGACCCAGTACTTC CASSQDGRGRKETQYF
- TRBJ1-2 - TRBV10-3 TGTGCCATCAGTGAGTCTGGGCCCGCTATGGGTGGCTACACCTTC CAISESGPAMGGYTF
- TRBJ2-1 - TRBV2 TGTGCCAGCAGTGGTTCAGGGGACAATGAGCAGTTCTTC CASSGSGDNEQFF
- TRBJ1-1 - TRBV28 TGTGCCAGCAGTTTATGGGGCAGGGACACTGAAGCTTTCTTT CASSLWGRDTEAFF
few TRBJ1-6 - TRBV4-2 TGTGCCAGCAGCCGTCAGGGCCAAGTGGATAATTCACCCCTCCACTTT CASSRQGQVDNSPLHF
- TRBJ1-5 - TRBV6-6 TGTGCCAGCAGTTACCTCAATCAGCCCCAGCATTTT CASSYLNQPQHF
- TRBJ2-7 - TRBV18 TGTGCCAGCTCACCAGGACTATCCTACGAGCAGTACTTC CASSPGLSYEQYF
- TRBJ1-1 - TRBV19 TGTGCCAGTAGTATGTTAGGGACGGGGGGAGCTGAAGCTTTCTTT CASSMLGTGGAEAFF
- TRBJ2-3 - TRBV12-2 TGTGCAAGTCGTCGACTAGCGGGAGCCCCTACAGATACGCAGTATTTT CASRRLAGAPTDTQYF
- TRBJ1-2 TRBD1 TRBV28 TGTGCCAGCAGTTCAACCGGGACAGGGTTTGGCTACACCTTC CASSSTGTGFGYTF
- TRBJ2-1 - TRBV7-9 TGTGCCAGCAGCTTAGAGAGATTCAATGAGCAGTTCTTC CASSLERFNEQFF
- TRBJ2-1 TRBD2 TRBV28 TGTGCCAGCGGACTAGCGGGAGGCCTCCCAGGTGAGCAGTTCTTC CASGLAGGLPGEQFF
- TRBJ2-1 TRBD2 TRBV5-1 TGCGCCAGCACCTTGGGGACTAGCGGGATGAATGAGCAGTTCTTC CASTLGTSGMNEQFF
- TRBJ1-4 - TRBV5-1 TGCGCCAGCACCCTGGGATCCGGGACAAATAATGAAAAACTGTTTTTT CASTLGSGTNNEKLFF
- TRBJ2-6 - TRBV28 TGTGCCAGCAATCAATTCAGTTCCGGGGCCAACGTCCTGACTTTC CASNQFSSGANVLTF